This T cell receptor (beta chain) was sequenced during a study of blood T cell repertoires in COVID-19. Study context: Samples representing acute and convalescent COVID-19 were sourced from the United States, Italy and Spain. PBMCs, B-cell-depleted T cells, or T cells provided the cDNA or gDNA that made up the material.

Source study methods: Researchers report that nucleated cell counts were estimated from reference gene primer amplification. Measured with immunoSEQ multiplex PCR; TCRdb has only the in-frame clones, and not every one. That table supplies the V and J calls and clone size; D and trimming were determined from the DNA. The top ten clones hold just under 3% of a sample with about 340,000 clones, over 70% of them seen once. The V end was cut by 2 bases, the J end by 8 bases, with 7 bases between. From germline, CDR1 is MNHEY and CDR2 SVGEGT. This CDR3 has 12 amino acids. V gene TRBV6-2 or TRBV6-3 combines with J gene TRBJ2-1; D uncertain. The receptor's source is a man under 40 with active or convalescent COVID-19. Input material: peripheral blood. Written as DNA, the CDR3 is TGTGCCAGCAGTTACGCAGCGTATGAGCAGTTCTTC. The encoded protein is CASSYAAYEQFF.